This TCR beta chain derives from a study of blood T cells in healthy people across ages. Overall study results and limits: The long-lived group displayed more naive CD4+ cells, plus higher diversity, than the aged donors did.

The second PCR ran about 6 to 11 cycles with a sample-barcoded 5' primer and J-beta primers. TCRdb redid the calling of the 5' RACE reads with MiXCR, one entry per CDR3 protein. The sample records 600,000 to 1,000,000 distinct CDR3 sequences, roughly 25% being singletons. Each individual donor underwent a draw of ten milliliters of peripheral blood. Isolation of PBMCs gave at least 7 million cells per sample. About this clonotype: Its specificity is not known.

The data were also submitted as part of a second study, on T cells of mothers and their children.

Specimen: blood. The sequence came from a boy aged 10-17 years in good health.

For the CDR3, the DNA is TGTGCCAGTAGTCCCCGACAGGGCACGGATTCACCCCTCCACTTT. This gives the protein CASSPRQGTDSPLHF. The chain carries TRBV19 and TRBJ1-6; 7 nucleotides line up with TRBD1. The germline gives CDR1 LNHDA, CDR2 SQIVND (reference sequence). J was trimmed by 8 bases and V by 5 bases; bases with no gene match: 9. The CDR3 is 15 residues long.